This T cell receptor (beta chain) was sequenced in a study of shared clonotypes between healthy human individuals. Germline CDR1 and CDR2: ENHRY and SYGVKD. The germline V and J ends were trimmed by 3 bases and 1 base, with 9 bases remaining between them. The CDR3 has 14 amino acids. Some clones are missing from TCRdb's copy, which holds only in-frame ones; the method was immunoSEQ multiplex PCR. The sample lists hundreds of thousands of clones; 73% were seen once. What was sequenced was memory CD4+ T cells sorted from blood. Subset specified: CD45RA-negative fraction. The chain employs TRBV10-3 and TRBJ1-1, with D unresolved. The origin of this receptor is a woman under 40 in good health. CDR3 nucleotides: TGTGCCATCAGTGACCAGAGCGGGAACACTGAAGCTTTCTTT. Its translation is CAISDQSGNTEAFF.